Below, 26 T cell receptor beta chains from the same sample are listed, as sequenced in a study of T-cell memory formation after mild COVID-19. One entry per CDR3 protein results from TCRdb running MiXCR on the 5' RACE reads. The sample carries under 300,000 distinct CDR3 sequences, about a sixth recorded once. Specimen: PBMCs or a T cell subset sorted from them (not recorded which). These TCRs come from a man between 18 and 35 years old who had mild COVID-19 (a few samples of this study predate the infection). Cell type and time point are not known.

The V gene is TRBV7-6, the J gene TRBJ2-6; TRBD2 might be the D (5 bases). Germline V lookup: CDR1 SGHVS, CDR2 FNYEAQ. Trimming left V 1 base short and J 0 bases short, with 13 bases between. This CDR3 has 18 residues. As DNA, the CDR3 is TGTGCCAGCAGCTTAGTTAGCGCCACACACTCTGGGGCCAACGTCCTGACTTTC. Protein product: CASSLVSATHSGANVLTF.

There are a few counts of this clonotype. This chain uses TRBV7-9 with TRBJ1-4; D gene unclear. V lost 8 bases to trimming and J lost 8 bases, with 9 bases between them. The germline gives CDR1 SEHNR, CDR2 FQNEAQ (reference sequence). The CDR3 runs to 11 residues. The DNA of the CDR3 is TGTGCCAGCGCCACTGGCGAAAAACTGTTTTTT. The encoded protein is CASATGEKLFF.

This clonotype was detected only a few times. The chain has TRBV6-6 and TRBJ2-2, with 8 positions matching TRBD1. Germline assignment: CDR1 MNHNY and CDR2 SVGAGI (reference sequence). CDR3 length: 15 amino acids. V shed 8 bases, J shed 0 bases, and the junction held 5 bases outside the gene matches. The CDR3 nucleotides read TGTGCCAGCGCTAGACAGGGGACGAACACCGGGGAGCTGTTTTTT. Residues: CASARQGTNTGELFF.

The V call is TRBV2, the J call TRBJ1-4; D ambiguous. CDR1 SNHLY and CDR2 FYNNEI come from the germline V gene. V lost 5 bases and J 8 bases, leaving 15 bases between the germline ends. The CDR3 is 14 amino acids. CDR3 amino acids: CASSRQAVTEKLFF. For the CDR3, the DNA is TGTGCCAGCAGTCGGCAGGCGGTGACGGAAAAACTGTTTTTT.

The rearrangement joins TRBV6-5 to TRBJ2-4; 12 bases match TRBD2. The CDR3 runs to 17 residues. Germline values: CDR1 MNHEY, CDR2 SVGAGI. Trimming took 6 bases from V and 11 from J; bases not matched to a gene: 17. The chain's CDR3 is CASSKLAGGPVIRVQYF. The CDR3 DNA is TGTGCCAGCAGCAAACTAGCGGGGGGTCCGGTCATACGGGTTCAGTACTTC.

Ten or more counts support this clonotype. V usage is TRBV3-1 and J usage is TRBJ2-3; D assignment may be TRBD1 or TRBD2 (6 bases each). Germline V gives CDR1 LGHDT, CDR2 YNNKEL (reference sequence). The ends were cut back, 0 bases at V and 5 bases at J, with 12 bases in the middle. This CDR3 is built from 15 residues. This CDR3 reads CASSQDRGAGDTQYF. CDR3 DNA: TGTGCCAGCAGCCAAGATAGGGGGGCTGGAGATACGCAGTATTTT.

In this sample, this clonotype turned up many times. The CDR3 is CASSLTGSTDTQYF. DNA of the CDR3: TGTGCCAGCAGCCTAACAGGGTCAACAGATACGCAGTATTTT. This chain connects TRBV7-9 to TRBJ2-3; D might be TRBD1 (6 bases). The CDR3 spans 14 residues. V lost 5 bases and J lost 3, with 12 bases in between. Germline CDR1 and CDR2: SEHNR and FQNEAQ (reference sequence).

This chain links TRBV20-1 with TRBJ2-3; D is ambiguous. Germline values: CDR1 DFQATT, CDR2 SNEGSKA (reference sequence). The V end lost 3 bases, the J end lost 6 bases, and 13 bases lay between the germline ends. This CDR3 has 13 residues. The CDR3 loop reads CSASSSLTDTQYF. CDR3 coding DNA: TGCAGTGCTAGTTCCAGTCTTACTGATACGCAGTATTTT.

This chain connects TRBV7-3 to TRBJ2-3; maybe TRBD1 (5 bases). Trimming took off 5 bases at V and 5 bases at J, with 14 bases between the two ends. This CDR3 has 14 residues. CDR1 and CDR2 (germline): SGHTA, FQGTGA. The CDR3 sequence: CASSHDRQGDTQYF. The CDR3 bases are TGTGCCAGCAGCCACGACAGACAAGGAGATACGCAGTATTTT. The full variable domain, in which reference TRBV7-3 and TRBJ2-3 provide the parts outside the CDR3, is GAGVSQTPSNKVTEKGKYVELRCDPISGHTALYWYRQSLGQGPEFLIYFQGTGAADDSGLPNDRFFAVRPEGSVSTLKIQRTERGDSAVYLCASSHDRQGDTQYFGPGTRLTVL.

The V and J genes are TRBV28 and TRBJ1-6, with 7 bases identical to TRBD1. Germline assignment: CDR1 MDHEN and CDR2 SYDVKM. The CDR3 sequence is 13 residues long. V trimming: 5 bases; J trimming: 7 bases; junction bases outside the gene matches: 2. The CDR3 sequence is CASSRDSNSPLHF. CDR3 bases: TGTGCCAGCAGTAGGGACAGCAATTCACCCCTCCACTTT.

The chain combines TRBV3-1 with TRBJ2-5; 12 positions match TRBD2. The CDR3 runs 15 residues. Germline V gene lookup returns CDR1 LGHDT and CDR2 YNNKEL (reference sequence). J gave up 5 bases and V 1 base, and 2 bases lay outside the gene matches. Here the CDR3 reads CASSQVGLAGETQYF. CDR3 nucleotide sequence: TGTGCCAGCAGCCAAGTAGGACTAGCGGGGGAGACCCAGTACTTC.

The gene calls are TRBV2 and TRBJ2-7; D tentatively fits TRBD1 or TRBD2 (5 bases each). This CDR3 is built from 12 residues. The V gene's germline CDR1 is SNHLY and CDR2 FYNNEI. Trimming pared 6 bases from V and 3 bases from J, leaving 9 bases between. This CDR3 reads CASSWDLYEQYF. In DNA form, the CDR3 reads TGTGCCAGCAGCTGGGACCTCTACGAGCAGTACTTC.

The chain carries TRBV12-3 or TRBV12-4 and TRBJ2-5; 9 positions match TRBD2. The CDR3 has 16 residues. The junction had 9 bases not matched to a gene; V was cut back by 4 bases and J by 3 bases. CDR3 coding DNA: TGTGCCAGCAGTTCTACCCCTAGCGGGGTGGAAGAGACCCAGTACTTC. This codes for CASSSTPSGVEETQYF.

The chain recombines TRBV30 with TRBJ2-7; D is unresolved. The CDR3 is 12 amino acids. Germline loops: CDR1 GTSNPN, CDR2 SVGIG (reference sequence). Trimming pared 4 bases from V and 0 bases from J, leaving 7 bases between. The CDR3 here is CAWTGSSYEQYF. The CDR3 DNA reads TGTGCCTGGACAGGTTCCTCCTACGAGCAGTACTTC.

This clonotype was recorded a few times. This chain joins TRBV12-3 or TRBV12-4 and TRBJ1-4; a weak D match, TRBD1 (6 bases). CDR3 length: 12 amino acids. Trimming shortened V by 6 bases and J by 8 bases, and 10 bases separated the two germline ends. CDR3 DNA sequence: TGTGCCAGCAGCACAGGGTTGGAAAAACTGTTTTTT. This translates into CASSTGLEKLFF.

The rearrangement uses TRBV28 and TRBJ2-5; D remains ambiguous. The CDR3 covers 12 residues. CDR1 is MDHEN and CDR2 is SYDVKM in the germline V gene. V lost 5 bases to trimming and J lost 5 bases, with 9 bases between them. The CDR3 DNA reads as TGTGCCAGCAGTCCCCAATTGGAGACCCAGTACTTC. This codes for CASSPQLETQYF. The whole variable domain, filled in from reference TRBV28 and TRBJ2-5, reads DVKVTQSSRYLVKRTGEKVFLECVQDMDHENMFWYRQDPGLGLRLIYFSYDVKMKEKGDIPEGYSVSREKKERFSLILESASTNQTSMYLCASSPQLETQYFGPGTRLLVL.

CDR3 nucleotide sequence: TGCGCCAGCAGCCCCCCAGGGGTCTACTATGGCTACACCTTC. Its translation is CASSPPGVYYGYTF. The chain links TRBV5-1 to TRBJ1-2; D may be TRBD1 (6 bases). This CDR3 contains 14 residues. V lost 4 bases, J lost 3 bases, and 13 bases lay in between. Germline V gene lookup returns CDR1 SGHRS and CDR2 YFSETQ.

The chain has TRBV25-1 and TRBJ2-7; D ambiguous. There are 14 residues in the CDR3. Germline CDR1 reads MGHDK; CDR2 reads SYGVNS. Deletions cut 2 bases from V and 0 bases from J, with 8 bases between. CDR3 amino acids: CASSEAQTSYEQYF. The CDR3 DNA reads TGTGCCAGCAGTGAAGCGCAGACCTCCTACGAGCAGTACTTC.

The J gene is TRBJ2-1, the V gene TRBV7-9; no clear D. The CDR3 spans 12 residues. The ends were cut back, 1 base at V and 10 bases at J, with 8 bases in the middle. Germline assignment: CDR1 SEHNR and CDR2 FQNEAQ (reference sequence). Written as DNA, the CDR3 is TGTGCCAGCAGCTTAGAGGGCAGGGAGCAGTTCTTC. Translation: CASSLEGREQFF.

This clonotype was found a few times. This chain links TRBV5-1 with TRBJ2-5; TRBD1 aligns across 9 bases. CDR1 and CDR2 from the germline V gene are SGHRS and YFSETQ. With V trimmed by 0 bases and J by 2 bases, 5 bases remained unmatched. The CDR3 runs 16 residues. The CDR3 loop reads CASSLVYRGPQETQYF. The CDR3 region has the DNA TGCGCCAGCAGCTTGGTTTACAGGGGGCCGCAAGAGACCCAGTACTTC.

On this clonotype itself: The junction departs from germline at one end; a sequencing error may be responsible. The chain is built from TRBV19 and TRBJ1-1, with D tentatively TRBD1 (5 bases). The CDR3 has 15 residues. The V gene's germline CDR1 is LNHDA and CDR2 SQIVND (reference sequence). CDR3 in amino acids: CASSSRPRGNTEALF. The CDR3 DNA is TGTGCCAGTAGCTCACGCCCTAGGGGAAACACTGAAGCTTTATTT.

This chain uses TRBV7-2 with TRBJ2-1, with D hard to call. The CDR3 covers 13 residues. V was cut by 5 bases and J by 9 bases, with 14 bases left in between. CDR1 and CDR2 from the germline V gene are SGHTA and FQGNSA. In DNA form, the CDR3 reads TGTGCCAGCAGCCCCATGGGGTCCAGTGAGCAGTTCTTC. This translates into CASSPMGSSEQFF.

The chain employs TRBV7-2 and TRBJ2-5, with 7 bases matching TRBD2. Germline V CDR1 and CDR2: SGHTA, FQGNSA. J was trimmed by 1 base and V by 4 bases; bases with no gene match: 6. The CDR3 consists of 15 residues. CDR3 nucleotides: TGTGCCAGCAGCTGGAACCCGGGGGGCCAAGAGACCCAGTACTTC. It encodes CASSWNPGGQETQYF.

V gene TRBV15 combines with J gene TRBJ2-1; D is ambiguous. Germline V gene lookup returns CDR1 LNHNV and CDR2 YYDKDF (reference sequence). Trimming pared 0 bases from V and 3 bases from J, leaving 9 bases between. This CDR3 contains 15 residues. The chain's CDR3 is CATSRDHGDYNEQFF. CDR3 sequence (DNA): TGTGCCACCAGCAGAGATCACGGCGACTACAATGAGCAGTTCTTC.

The table lists this clonotype with many counts. The V call is TRBV4-3, the J call TRBJ2-2; D is undetermined. The CDR3 is 17 amino acids. CDR1 and CDR2 from the germline V gene are LGHNA and YSLEER. V lost 2 bases and J 6 bases, leaving 19 bases between the germline ends. The CDR3 DNA follows: TGCGCCAGCAGCCAATCCGCCTCTCCGAGGTCCCCCGGGGAGCTGTTTTTT. This gives the protein CASSQSASPRSPGELFF.

There are a few counts of this clonotype. The rearrangement links TRBV4-3 to TRBJ2-6; D gene ambiguous. CDR1 is LGHNA and CDR2 is YSLEER in the germline V gene. V dropped 1 base and J dropped 4 bases, with 5 bases sitting between them. The CDR3 contains 14 residues. The CDR3, as DNA: TGCGCCAGCAGCCAAGTGGGGGGGGCCAACGTCCTGACTTTC. This translates into CASSQVGGANVLTF.